The source of this T cell receptor beta chain is a study of blood T cell repertoires in COVID-19. CDR1 is SGHTS, CDR2 YDEGEE, per germline. CDR3 length equals 14 residues. With 4 bases clipped from V and 10 bases from J, the junction kept 8 bases outside the gene matches. The assay was immunoSEQ multiplex PCR, and TCRdb's table has in-frame clones only and misses some. Of some 300,000 clones listed, 88% are singletons. This receptor was obtained from a woman in her twenties or thirties who had recovered from COVID-19. The sample consisted of peripheral blood. This chain connects TRBV5-8 to TRBJ1-5; 10 positions agree with TRBD1. The CDR3: CASSRGQGSGPQHF. The CDR3 DNA reads as TGTGCCAGCAGCCGGGGACAGGGGTCTGGCCCCCAGCATTTT.